Listed below are T cell receptor beta chains from one sample, sequenced in a study of beta chain features in type 1 diabetes. Produced via immunoSEQ multiplex PCR; TCRdb's table is partial and in-frame only. The data hold 35,000 to 50,000 clones, with 50% observed a single time. The sample comprised stem cell memory CD4+ T cells from blood. The source of these receptors is a woman in her twenties or thirties in good health. Both conserved end residues are part of each CDR3. The D gene is left open where the match is weak. A clone size is listed for some rows: how often the clone was seen (once, few, many), or a class if it is expanded.

d_gene,v_gene,abundance,j_gene,CDR3nt,CDR3aa
.,TRBV4-2,few,TRBJ1-2,TGTGCCAGCAGTTTCCGGCAGGAAGATAACTATGGCTACACCTTC,CASSFRQEDNYGYTF
.,TRBV13,.,TRBJ2-1,TGTGCCAGCAGCCAGCGTGACGGGAGTTCTGGGCAGTTCTTC,CASSQRDGSSGQFF
.,TRBV28,.,TRBJ1-5,TGTGCCAGCTCCTGGGTGAGGGTGGGGAATCAGCCCCAGCATTTT,CASSWVRVGNQPQHF
.,TRBV7-9,.,TRBJ1-2,TGTGCCAGCAGCTTAATGGGTAACAGCTATGGCTACACCTTC,CASSLMGNSYGYTF
.,TRBV7-2,few,TRBJ2-7,TGTGCCAGCAGCTTTCAACCGGTGGCCTACGAGCAGTACTTC,CASSFQPVAYEQYF
.,TRBV5-1,.,TRBJ2-7,TGCGCCAGCAGCCAGGGACTTCAGGGTTGGGAGCAGTACTTC,CASSQGLQGWEQYF
.,TRBV6-5,few,TRBJ2-1,TGTGCCAGCCGTACAGCCAACTCCTACAATGAGCAGTTCTTC,CASRTANSYNEQFF
TRBD2,TRBV7-9,.,TRBJ2-1,TGTGCCAGCAGCTTTACTAGCGGGAGTTCCGGGTGGTTCTTC,CASSFTSGSSGWFF
TRBD2,TRBV5-4,.,TRBJ2-7,TGTGCCAGCAGCACCCGGACTAGCGCGACCTACGAGCAGTACTTC,CASSTRTSATYEQYF
TRBD1,TRBV27,once,TRBJ1-3,TGTGCCAGCAGTCCCCCCTCGACAGGGGGCCGGAACACCATATATTTT,CASSPPSTGGRNTIYF
TRBD2,TRBV7-8,.,TRBJ2-1,TGTGCCAGCAGCTTAGGACGCGGGAGGAGCTCCTACAATGAGCAGTTCTTC,CASSLGRGRSSYNEQFF
.,TRBV29-1,.,TRBJ2-4,TGCAGCGTTGGAGCGGGTTCCAGGTACAAAAACATTCAGTACTTC,CSVGAGSRYKNIQYF
TRBD1,TRBV7-2,few,TRBJ1-4,TGTGCCAGCAGCTTAATTAGGGGGCGGGAAAAACTGTTTTTT,CASSLIRGREKLFF
TRBD2,TRBV5-8,.,TRBJ2-7,TGTGCCAGCAGCTTGGAAGGGGTGGCGGGAGAGGGCTACGAGCAGTACTTC,CASSLEGVAGEGYEQYF
TRBD2,TRBV7-6,.,TRBJ2-2,TGTGCCAGCAGCTTTAGCGGGGGGTCCACCGGGGAGCTGTTTTTT,CASSFSGGSTGELFF
TRBD1,TRBV28,.,TRBJ1-2,TGTGCCAGCAGCTCAGGGACAGGGTTAGCTAACTATGGCTACACCTTC,CASSSGTGLANYGYTF
TRBD1,TRBV11-2,.,TRBJ2-7,TGTGCCAGCAGTTTGGCGCGAGGGGCGGGACAGGGTGACTACGAGCAGTACTTC,CASSLARGAGQGDYEQYF
TRBD2,TRBV27,.,TRBJ2-2,TGTGCCAGTCAACTGGGACTAGCGGGGACCGGGGAGCTGTTTTTT,CASQLGLAGTGELFF
TRBD2,TRBV29-1,few,TRBJ2-1,TGCAGCGTTGATGTTAGCGGGAGTTCCTACAATGAGCAGTTCTTC,CSVDVSGSSYNEQFF
.,TRBV5-4,few,TRBJ2-5,TGTGCCAGCAGCAGAGGCAGGGAAGAGACCCAGTACTTC,CASSRGREETQYF
TRBD1,TRBV28,.,TRBJ2-7,TGTGCCAGCAGCTCCCCCAGGGGGCTCCTGCGATCGCAGTACTTC,CASSSPRGLLRSQYF
.,TRBV4-2,.,TRBJ1-2,TGTGCCAGCAGCCAAATGATCCTGGGACTCACCTTC,CASSQMILGLTF
TRBD1,TRBV6-5,few,TRBJ1-5,TGTGCCAGCAGAAAAGGGACAGGGTCAAGTCAGCCCCAGCATTTT,CASRKGTGSSQPQHF
.,TRBV2,few,TRBJ1-2,TGTGCCAGCAGCTGGGGCGGAAACTATGGCTACACCTTC,CASSWGGNYGYTF
.,TRBV20-1,few,TRBJ2-7,TGCAGTGCTAGCGGTTCCTACGAGCAGTACTTC,CSASGSYEQYF
.,TRBV7-6,.,TRBJ2-2,TGTGCCAGCAGCCGGCCGGGAGCGAACACCGGGGAGCTGTTTTTT,CASSRPGANTGELFF
.,TRBV11-2,.,TRBJ2-7,TGTGCCAGCAGCCGCGGGACGGGGGTCTACGAGCAGTACTTC,CASSRGTGVYEQYF
TRBD2,TRBV11-1,.,TRBJ2-7,TGTGCCAGCAGCTCATCGGGGGGGAGCTCCTACGAGCAGTACTTC,CASSSSGGSSYEQYF
TRBD2,TRBV11-2,.,TRBJ2-1,TGTGCCAGCAGCTGGACTAGCGGGGCCTCCTACAATGAGCAGTTCTTC,CASSWTSGASYNEQFF
TRBD2,TRBV28,.,TRBJ2-7,TGTGCCAGCATGGCTAGCGGGAGCGGCTCCTACGAGCAGTACTTC,CASMASGSGSYEQYF
.,TRBV18,.,TRBJ2-3,TGTGCCAGCTCTTTATTTGGGCCCCCCACAGATACGCAGTATTTT,CASSLFGPPTDTQYF
.,TRBV7-8,.,TRBJ2-2,TGTGCCAGCAGCTCTTTCCTCACCGGGGAGCTGTTTTTT,CASSSFLTGELFF
TRBD2,TRBV25-1,.,TRBJ2-5,TGTGCCAGCAGTGGCGGGACTAGCGGGAGGCGGGAGCAGTACTTC,CASSGGTSGRREQYF
TRBD1,TRBV27,few,TRBJ2-3,TGTGCCAGCAGTCTACCCCGGACAGGGGGCGGGACAGATACGCAGTATTTT,CASSLPRTGGGTDTQYF
TRBD1,TRBV7-2,.,TRBJ2-3,TGTGCCAGCAGCTTAGGGGGACAGGGGCCAGATACGCAGTATTTT,CASSLGGQGPDTQYF
TRBD2,TRBV9,few,TRBJ2-3,TGTGCCAGCAGCGTGCGGGAGGGAAGCACAGATACGCAGTATTTT,CASSVREGSTDTQYF
.,TRBV28,.,TRBJ2-7,TGTGCCAGCAGAACCGGAGGGGCATCCCCTTACGAGCAGTACTTC,CASRTGGASPYEQYF
TRBD1,TRBV7-9,.,TRBJ2-1,TGTGCCAGCAGCCCCCGGGACAGGGGGCGGGACAATGAGCAGTTCTTC,CASSPRDRGRDNEQFF
.,TRBV10-3,.,TRBJ2-5,TGTGCCATCAGTCCCCAGACGAGCGGGGTGGGGGGCGAGACCCAGTACTTC,CAISPQTSGVGGETQYF
.,TRBV5-6,.,TRBJ2-7,TGTGCCAGCAGCCTCAGAGGAGCCCTCTCCTACGAGCAGTACTTC,CASSLRGALSYEQYF
.,TRBV27,.,TRBJ2-7,TGTGCCAGCAGTTTATCGGCCGGGGAGGCCTACGAGCAGTACTTC,CASSLSAGEAYEQYF
TRBD2,TRBV29-1,few,TRBJ2-1,TGCAGCGTCTCCGGGACTAGCCCCTACAATGAGCAGTTCTTC,CSVSGTSPYNEQFF
.,TRBV9,few,TRBJ2-5,TGTGCCAGCAGCGCAACCCTTAATCAGCGGTCCACCCCGGCGGAGACCCAGTACTTC,CASSATLNQRSTPAETQYF
.,TRBV30,.,TRBJ1-1,TGTGCCTGGGCGAGGACTCAGGACACTGAAGCTTTCTTT,CAWARTQDTEAFF
TRBD1,TRBV2,.,TRBJ1-5,TGTGCCAGCGACTCCGAGGGGGCTAGCAATCAGCCCCAGCATTTT,CASDSEGASNQPQHF
TRBD2,TRBV7-2,.,TRBJ2-1,TGTGCCAGCTCACTACAGAGGGCTAGCGGGAGGCTTGTCAATGAGCAGTTCTTC,CASSLQRASGRLVNEQFF
TRBD2,TRBV2,.,TRBJ2-4,TGTGCCAGCAGTCCCTTCGCGGGACTAGCCGCTAAGTACATTCAGTACTTC,CASSPFAGLAAKYIQYF
TRBD1,TRBV5-8,.,TRBJ2-1,TGTGCCAGCAGCCCGCGACAGGGTCTAGGGTTTGCGAAAAACAATGAGCAGTTCTTC,CASSPRQGLGFAKNNEQFF
TRBD1,TRBV7-9,few,TRBJ2-5,TGTGCCAGCAGCTTATGGACAGGAGGAAAAGAGACCCAGTACTTC,CASSLWTGGKETQYF
.,TRBV6-5,.,TRBJ2-5,TGTGCCAGCAGCTCCTTATGGGGGCAAGGAGAGACCCAGTACTTC,CASSSLWGQGETQYF
.,TRBV4-1,.,TRBJ1-2,TGCGCCAGCAGCCCGGACACCTTTAACTATGGCTACACCTTC,CASSPDTFNYGYTF
.,TRBV28,.,TRBJ1-2,TGTGCCAGCAGTTTAACGGCGGCGCCCTATGGCTACACCTTC,CASSLTAAPYGYTF
.,TRBV7-2,.,TRBJ1-2,TGTGCCAGCAGCTTAGAAGTCGGACTCTATGGCTACACCTTC,CASSLEVGLYGYTF